Below, 30 T cell receptor beta chains from the same sample are listed, as sequenced in a study of CD8 T cells in Susac syndrome. Random hexamers primed reverse transcription of about 0.5 to 1 ug RNA. TCRdb re-called the immunoSEQ multiplex PCR reads through MiXCR, storing one row per CDR3 protein. The sample carries 150,000 to 200,000 distinct CDR3 sequences, about 95% recorded once. Source material: CD4+ T cells from PBMCs. These receptors were taken from a human donor in good health.

This clonotype showed up just a few times. The chain carries TRBV29-1 and TRBJ2-5; 9 bases map to TRBD1. The CDR3 has 14 residues. Germline lookup yields CDR1 SQVTM and CDR2 ANQGSEA. This CDR3 is CSGSGTGNSETQYF. The CDR3 DNA follows: TGCAGTGGTTCCGGGACAGGGAATTCAGAGACCCAGTACTTC.

This chain uses TRBV3-1 with TRBJ2-3; D assignment may be TRBD1 or TRBD2 (6 bases each). In germline, CDR1 is LGHDT, CDR2 YNNKEL (reference sequence). Deletions cut 7 bases from V and 5 bases from J, with 16 bases between. The CDR3 consists of 14 residues. Here the CDR3 reads CASKYSGAGDTQYF. CDR3 coding DNA: TGTGCCAGCAAATATTCGGGGGCGGGAGATACGCAGTATTTT.

CDR3 in amino acids: CASSLRGGLSYNEQFF. The CDR3 DNA reads as TGTGCCAGCAGCTTGCGCGGGGGCCTCTCCTACAATGAGCAGTTCTTC. V and J are TRBV5-6 and TRBJ2-1, with D possibly being TRBD2 (7 bases). Trimming removed 1 base at V and 0 bases at J, with 11 bases between. The CDR3 has 16 amino acids. Germline V gives CDR1 SGHDT, CDR2 YYEEEE.

The chain recombines TRBV6-6 with TRBJ1-1; TRBD1 is a possible D gene (6 bases). The V end lost 2 bases, the J end lost 6 bases, and 13 bases lay between the germline ends. CDR1 and CDR2 (germline): MNHNY, SVGAGI (reference sequence). The CDR3 totals 14 residues. CDR3 loop: CASSYLGGTPEAFF. Written as DNA, the CDR3 is TGTGCCAGCAGTTACCTAGGGGGTACCCCTGAAGCTTTCTTT.

The chain couples TRBV20-1 to TRBJ2-2, with no clear D. The CDR3 runs to 15 residues. Germline V CDR1 and CDR2: DFQATT, SNEGSKA (reference sequence). The V gene lost 0 bases and the J gene lost 4 bases, with 12 bases spanning the gap. The CDR3 bases are TGCAGTGCTAGAGATCGGCAGCTATTCACCGGGGAGCTGTTTTTT. Its protein is CSARDRQLFTGELFF.

J is TRBJ2-7 and V is TRBV7-2, with D perhaps matching TRBD1 or TRBD2 (5 bases each). This CDR3 has 13 residues. V was trimmed by 4 bases and J by 2 bases, leaving 9 bases between them. Germline loops: CDR1 SGHTA, CDR2 FQGNSA. This chain's CDR3 is CASSYRGAYEQYF. In DNA form, the CDR3 reads TGTGCCAGCAGCTATAGAGGGGCCTACGAGCAGTACTTC.

V gene TRBV20-1 combines with J gene TRBJ2-3, with D uncertain. V lost 3 bases and J lost 0, with 13 bases in between. The CDR3 runs 15 residues. From germline, CDR1 is DFQATT and CDR2 SNEGSKA (reference sequence). In nucleotides, the CDR3 is TGCAGTGCTAGTCGAACAACATACAGCACAGATACGCAGTATTTT. Protein product: CSASRTTYSTDTQYF.

The V gene is TRBV7-8, the J gene TRBJ2-7; 9 bases fit TRBD1. This CDR3 contains 13 residues. V lost 8 bases and J lost 7; bases outside the gene matches: 9. CDR1 and CDR2 (germline): SGHVS, FQNEAQ. The CDR3 loop reads CASGVQGAGEQYF. CDR3 bases: TGTGCCAGCGGGGTACAGGGGGCGGGAGAGCAGTACTTC.

The CDR3 bases are TGTGCCACCAGCGGCGGACAGGGTCCTGGGGAGAGGCAGTTCTTC. Its protein is CATSGGQGPGERQFF. The chain employs TRBV15 and TRBJ2-1; 8 bases fit TRBD1. Germline-derived CDR1 and CDR2 are LNHNV and YYDKDF (reference sequence). V lost 5 bases, J lost 12 bases, and 15 bases stayed unmatched. The CDR3 consists of 15 residues. The whole variable domain, filled in from reference TRBV15 and TRBJ2-1, reads DAMVIQNPRYQVTQFGKPVTLSCSQTLNHNVMYWYQQKSSQAPKLLFHYYDKDFNNEADTPDNFQSRRPNTSFCFLDIRSPGLGDTAMYLCATSGGQGPGERQFFGPGTRLTVL.

The chain carries TRBV20-1 and TRBJ1-6, with D possibly being TRBD1 (5 bases). This CDR3 comprises 17 residues. Between the trimmed V and J ends, which lost 0 bases and 0 bases, there was a span of 12 bases. CDR1 DFQATT and CDR2 SNEGSKA come from the germline V gene (reference sequence). In DNA, the CDR3 is TGCAGTGCTAGAGACCTGACAGCGAGCTCCTATAATTCACCCCTCCACTTT. This codes for CSARDLTASSYNSPLHF.

The chain employs TRBV2 and TRBJ2-7; TRBD1 agrees at 12 bases. The CDR3 totals 15 residues. Looked up from germline, CDR1 is SNHLY and CDR2 is FYNNEI. Trimming took 5 bases from V and 2 from J; bases not matched to a gene: 4. The CDR3 bases are TGTGCCAGCAGTTCCGGGACAGGGGGCACCTACGAGCAGTACTTC. Encoded protein: CASSSGTGGTYEQYF.

This chain links TRBV5-1 with TRBJ1-1, with 9 positions matching TRBD1. This CDR3 has 13 residues. Germline assignment: CDR1 SGHRS and CDR2 YFSETQ. V dropped 7 bases and J dropped 4; count of bases not matched to a gene: 5. The CDR3 here is CASGGQGTTEAFF. CDR3 bases: TGCGCCAGCGGTGGACAGGGGACCACTGAAGCTTTCTTT.

The rearrangement links TRBV20-1 to TRBJ2-7; D gene uncertain. The V and J ends lost 3 bases and 7 bases respectively, with 7 bases between them. Looked up from germline, CDR1 is DFQATT and CDR2 is SNEGSKA (reference sequence). CDR3 length equals 10 residues. CDR3 protein: CSASLREQYF. The CDR3 DNA follows: TGCAGTGCTAGCTTAAGGGAGCAGTACTTC.

The genes are TRBV12-3 or TRBV12-4 and TRBJ1-6; no clear D gene. CDR3 length equals 15 residues. The V end was cut by 3 bases, the J end by 5 bases, with 11 bases between. In DNA form, the CDR3 reads TGTGCCAGCAGTTTCCGACACAGAGATAATTCACCCCTCCACTTT. Protein product: CASSFRHRDNSPLHF.

The chain has TRBV25-1 and TRBJ2-1; D gene ambiguous. Germline V lookup: CDR1 MGHDK, CDR2 SYGVNS. The CDR3 consists of 13 residues. V was shortened by 4 bases and J by 12 bases, with 16 bases between the two germline ends. CDR3 protein: CASSGPPGLTQFF. CDR3 sequence (DNA): TGTGCCAGCAGTGGCCCCCCGGGCTTGACGCAGTTCTTC.

The gene calls are TRBV29-1 and TRBJ2-1, with 8 bases fitting TRBD2. V lost 0 bases and J lost 1; bases outside the gene matches: 5. The CDR3 extends over 16 amino acids. Germline V gene sequence: CDR1 SQVTM, CDR2 ANQGSEA. The CDR3 is CSVEDVGGASYNEQFF. The CDR3 DNA follows: TGCAGCGTTGAAGATGTCGGGGGGGCGTCCTACAATGAGCAGTTCTTC.

The chain uses TRBV4-3 and TRBJ2-2; D not certain. Germline assignment: CDR1 LGHNA and CDR2 YSLEER. Between the trimmed V and J ends, which lost 1 base and 4 bases, there was a span of 7 bases. The CDR3 spans 14 residues. The CDR3 reads CASSQGHGTGELFF. The CDR3 DNA reads as TGCGCCAGCAGCCAAGGTCACGGCACCGGGGAGCTGTTTTTT.

This clonotype turned up a few times. This chain links TRBV27 with TRBJ1-2; 7 nucleotides agree with TRBD1. Germline lookup yields CDR1 MNHEY and CDR2 SMNVEV (reference sequence). The CDR3 extends over 12 amino acids. With 2 bases clipped from V and 6 bases from J, the junction kept 0 bases outside the gene matches. The CDR3 here is CASSLTGDGYTF. The CDR3 nucleotides read TGTGCCAGCAGTTTAACAGGGGATGGCTACACCTTC.

V is TRBV28 and J is TRBJ2-4; a possible D gene is TRBD1 (6 bases). This CDR3 has 14 amino acids. The V gene lost 3 bases and the J gene lost 10 bases, with 16 bases spanning the gap. Germline lookup yields CDR1 MDHEN and CDR2 SYDVKM. CDR3 residues: CASSFAGQGLIQYF. The CDR3 DNA reads as TGTGCCAGCAGTTTCGCCGGGCAGGGGTTAATTCAGTACTTC.

For the CDR3, the DNA is TGTGCCAGCAGCTCCACGCTCAATCAGCCCCAGCATTTT. The encoded protein is CASSSTLNQPQHF. The chain combines TRBV7-2 with TRBJ1-5, with unresolved D. The CDR3 sequence is 13 residues long. V lost 4 bases, J lost 3 bases, and 7 bases lay in between. Germline lookup yields CDR1 SGHTA and CDR2 FQGNSA.

V and J are TRBV13 and TRBJ1-6, with 7 bases matching TRBD1. Germline CDR1 reads PRHDT; CDR2 reads FYEKMQ (reference sequence). CDR3 length equals 15 residues. Trimming took 1 base from V and 8 from J; bases not matched to a gene: 5. CDR3 nucleotides: TGTGCCAGCAGCTTAGTAAGGGGGCGGGATTCACCCCTCCACTTT. It codes for CASSLVRGRDSPLHF.

The rearrangement uses TRBV18 and TRBJ2-1; the D is unclear. CDR1 KGHSH and CDR2 LQKENI come from the germline V gene. With 0 bases removed from V and 3 bases from J, the gap between germline ends came to 3 bases. The CDR3 is made up of 13 amino acids. The chain's CDR3 is CASSPPGYNEQFF. The CDR3 DNA reads TGTGCCAGCTCACCACCAGGCTACAATGAGCAGTTCTTC.

The chain recombines TRBV7-6 with TRBJ2-1; D gene uncertain. V lost 7 bases, J lost 3 bases, and 16 bases lay in between. CDR3 length: 15 residues. Germline V gene sequence: CDR1 SGHVS, CDR2 FNYEAQ. The CDR3 DNA follows: TGTGCCAGCACCCGAGCTCGGTCCGGCTACAATGAGCAGTTCTTC. Translated, it gives CASTRARSGYNEQFF.

J is TRBJ2-1 and V is TRBV14; a possible D gene is TRBD1 (6 bases). Per the germline V gene, CDR1 is SGHDN and CDR2 is FVKESK. The CDR3 consists of 15 residues. V was pared by 4 bases and J by 4 bases, with 14 bases between. The CDR3 DNA sequence: TGTGCCAGCAGCCTACAGGGATTAGGGTACAATGAGCAGTTCTTC. It codes for CASSLQGLGYNEQFF.

The rearrangement joins TRBV20-1 to TRBJ2-1, with 9 bases lining up with TRBD2. This CDR3 is built from 13 residues. Germline trimming cut 4 bases from V and 4 bases from J; bases unmatched to any gene: 2. The V gene's germline CDR1 is DFQATT and CDR2 SNEGSKA (reference sequence). The CDR3, as DNA: TGCAGTGCTATAGCGGGGGCTTACAATGAGCAGTTCTTC. Translation gives CSAIAGAYNEQFF.

The chain uses TRBV20-1 and TRBJ2-2; D might be TRBD2 (5 bases). This CDR3 has 12 residues. Trimming removed 3 bases at V and 7 bases at J, with 9 bases between. Per the germline V gene, CDR1 is DFQATT and CDR2 is SNEGSKA (reference sequence). The DNA of the CDR3 is TGCAGTGCTAGTCGAGGGAGCGGGGAGCTGTTTTTT. Its protein product is CSASRGSGELFF.

V and J are TRBV3-1 and TRBJ1-6; 8 bases map to TRBD1. V shed 5 bases and J 4 bases; nucleotides not matched to a gene: 1. The CDR3 runs 14 residues. CDR1 and CDR2 (germline): LGHDT, YNNKEL (reference sequence). CDR3 in DNA: TGTGCCAGCAGCGACAGGGGATATAATTCACCCCTCCACTTT. Translated, it gives CASSDRGYNSPLHF.

The V and J genes are TRBV12-3 or TRBV12-4 and TRBJ2-7, with 7 bases fitting TRBD1. J gave up 5 bases and V 2 bases, and 9 bases lay outside the gene matches. This CDR3 is built from 15 residues. The CDR3 spells CASSLPATGIDEQYF. As DNA, the CDR3 is TGTGCCAGCAGTTTACCCGCGACAGGGATAGACGAGCAGTACTTC.

This rearrangement joins TRBV7-8 to TRBJ2-4, with D possibly being TRBD2 (6 bases). Germline CDR1 SGHVS, CDR2 FQNEAQ. Trimming pared 5 bases from V and 0 bases from J, leaving 17 bases between. The CDR3 has 17 residues. The CDR3 region has the DNA TGTGCCAGCAGCCATGAGCGGGTCCCTTTAGCCAAAAACATTCAGTACTTC. This gives the protein CASSHERVPLAKNIQYF.

The rearrangement links TRBV15 to TRBJ2-7; 9 bases align to TRBD2. The CDR3 is 16 residues long. Germline CDR1 reads LNHNV; CDR2 reads YYDKDF (reference sequence). The V and J ends lost 0 bases and 3 bases, in that order; junction bases with no gene match: 6. The DNA for the CDR3 is TGTGCCACCAGCAGAGATAGGGCTAGCGGGAACTACGAGCAGTACTTC. It encodes CATSRDRASGNYEQYF.